Below are 19 T cell receptor beta chains sequenced from a single sample in a study of T cell responses to AZD1222 COVID-19 vaccine. Produced via immunoSEQ multiplex PCR; TCRdb's table is partial and in-frame only. The table lists 86,000 or so clones, roughly nine tenths of them singletons. Material: peripheral blood, obtained on day 0 of AZD1222 vaccination. These receptors were collected from an adult in good health.

The chain is built from TRBV19 and TRBJ2-1, with TRBD1 as a possible D gene (6 bases). Trimming cost V 6 bases and J 1 base, with 13 bases left between them. The CDR3 loop spans 15 amino acids. Per the germline V gene, CDR1 is LNHDA and CDR2 is SQIVND (reference sequence). CDR3 DNA sequence: TGTGCCAGTAGACTCGACAGGAGTTCCTACAATGAGCAGTTCTTC. Its translation: CASRLDRSSYNEQFF.

The chain joins TRBV11-2 to TRBJ2-3; the D gene is possibly TRBD1 (5 bases). This CDR3 is 14 amino acids long. The V end was cut by 5 bases, the J end by 4 bases, with 13 bases between. CDR1 and CDR2 from the germline V gene are SGHAT and FQNNGV. CDR3 sequence reads: CASSPQGSADTQYF. The DNA for the CDR3 is TGTGCCAGCAGCCCCCAGGGTTCCGCAGATACGCAGTATTTT.

The J gene is TRBJ2-1, the V gene TRBV6-2 or TRBV6-3; the match to TRBD2 covers 7 bases. CDR1 and CDR2 (germline): MNHEY, SVGEGT. The CDR3 is 16 residues long. J gave up 0 bases and V 0 bases, and 2 bases lay outside the gene matches. CDR3 sequence (DNA): TGTGCCAGCAGTTACTCCCCTAGCGGCTCCTACAATGAGCAGTTCTTC. Protein sequence: CASSYSPSGSYNEQFF.

This chain links TRBV6-1 with TRBJ2-7, with D perhaps matching TRBD1 or TRBD2 (5 bases each). V was trimmed by 3 bases and J by 6 bases, leaving 9 bases between them. Germline CDR1 is MNHNS and CDR2 is SASEGT. The CDR3 covers 12 residues. The CDR3 loop is CASSDGAGEQYF. In nucleotides, the CDR3 is TGTGCCAGCAGTGACGGGGCTGGCGAGCAGTACTTC.

The chain uses TRBV9 and TRBJ2-3; D gene unclear. The CDR3 runs to 16 residues. Germline CDR1 is SGDLS and CDR2 is YYNGEE. The V gene lost 2 bases and the J gene lost 7 bases, with 20 bases spanning the gap. CDR3 in DNA: TGTGCCAGCAGCGTTGGGCCCGGATCCCAGCTGAATACGCAGTATTTT. Translation: CASSVGPGSQLNTQYF.

A word on this clone: Other nucleotide sequences in the sample specify the same CDR3. This chain connects TRBV6-5 to TRBJ2-7; 9 bases match TRBD1. This CDR3 contains 15 residues. The trim removed 2 bases at V and 4 bases at J, leaving 6 bases unmatched. Germline loops: CDR1 MNHEY, CDR2 SVGAGI. The chain's CDR3 is CASSYRDRGTYEQYF. CDR3 sequence (DNA): TGTGCCAGCAGTTACCGAGACAGGGGGACGTACGAGCAGTACTTC.

The J gene is TRBJ1-3, the V gene TRBV5-6, with 8 bases matching TRBD1. The CDR3 is made up of 17 amino acids. Germline CDR1 reads SGHDT; CDR2 reads YYEEEE. The J segment lost 8 bases and the V segment lost 2 bases, leaving 15 bases of the junction unmatched. The CDR3, as DNA: TGTGCCAGCAGCTTCGGACAGGGCCAACTATCAGGGGACACCATATATTTT. Residues: CASSFGQGQLSGDTIYF.

The rearrangement joins TRBV2 to TRBJ1-2, with 7 bases fitting TRBD1. CDR1 is SNHLY and CDR2 is FYNNEI in the germline V gene. The V gene end was trimmed by 8 bases and the J gene end by 0 bases; junction bases not matched to a gene: 3. The CDR3 contains 13 residues. This chain's CDR3 is CASGTATNYGYTF. DNA for the CDR3: TGTGCCAGCGGGACAGCAACTAACTATGGCTACACCTTC.

In nucleotides, the CDR3 is TGTGCCAGCAGTGACGAGACGGACTTGAACACTGAAGCTTTCTTT. The encoded protein is CASSDETDLNTEAFF. The gene calls are TRBV6-1 and TRBJ1-1; no firm D call. Germline V gene sequence: CDR1 MNHNS, CDR2 SASEGT. The CDR3 covers 15 residues. V lost 3 bases and J 0 bases, leaving 11 bases between the germline ends.

The chain is built from TRBV5-1 and TRBJ2-1; 10 bases are a match to TRBD2. Germline-derived CDR1 and CDR2 are SGHRS and YFSETQ. V shed 5 bases and J 0 bases; nucleotides not matched to a gene: 5. The length of the CDR3 is 16 residues. CDR3 in DNA: TGCGCCAGCAGTCGGGCTAGCGGGAGCTCCTACAATGAGCAGTTCTTC. Protein product: CASSRASGSSYNEQFF.

The V call is TRBV4-1, the J call TRBJ2-3; D is unclear. CDR3 length: 13 residues. Per germline, CDR1 MGHRA and CDR2 YSYEKL. V lost 4 bases and J lost 2, with 7 bases in between. The CDR3 loop is CASSPRTTDTQYF. CDR3 sequence (DNA): TGCGCCAGCAGCCCGCGGACCACAGATACGCAGTATTTT.

J is TRBJ2-7 and V is TRBV7-2; D is ambiguous. The V gene's germline CDR1 is SGHTA and CDR2 FQGNSA. With 3 bases removed from V and 7 bases from J, the gap between germline ends came to 10 bases. The CDR3 is made up of 12 amino acids. The CDR3 DNA reads as TGTGCCAGCAGCTTGGATTATAAGGAGCAGTACTTC. It encodes CASSLDYKEQYF.

V and J are TRBV7-9 and TRBJ1-1, with TRBD1 matching over 7 bases. Germline V gives CDR1 SEHNR, CDR2 FQNEAQ (reference sequence). CDR3 length: 12 amino acids. V lost 5 bases to trimming and J lost 5 bases; unmatched junction nucleotides: 2. The CDR3 here is CASSKGATEAFF. DNA for the CDR3: TGTGCCAGCAGCAAGGGGGCTACTGAAGCTTTCTTT.

V is TRBV7-2 and J is TRBJ1-2, with D possibly matching TRBD1 (5 bases). This CDR3 region has 15 residues. CDR1 SGHTA and CDR2 FQGNSA come from the germline V gene. The germline V and J ends were trimmed by 5 bases and 4 bases, with 17 bases remaining between them. CDR3 DNA: TGTGCCAGCAGCGGACCAGGGTCGCCCGGCTATGGCTACACCTTC. This codes for CASSGPGSPGYGYTF.

The V gene is TRBV5-4, the J gene TRBJ2-6, with D perhaps TRBD1 or TRBD2 (5 bases each). Trimming removed 9 bases from V and 1 base from J, with 17 bases in between. CDR3 length: 16 amino acids. Germline-derived CDR1 and CDR2 are SGHNT and YYREEE (reference sequence). CDR3 protein: CAIFSLEGSGANVLTF. The DNA for the CDR3 is TGTGCCATTTTTTCACTCGAGGGGTCTGGGGCCAACGTCCTGACTTTC.

The chain combines TRBV12-3 or TRBV12-4 with TRBJ1-4, with 8 bases lining up with TRBD1. This CDR3 region has 13 residues. The trim removed 7 bases at V and 8 bases at J, leaving 6 bases unmatched. In DNA, the CDR3 is TGTGCCAGCACCGGACAGGGAACGGAAAAACTGTTTTTT. Translating gives CASTGQGTEKLFF.

This rearrangement joins TRBV20-1 to TRBJ2-1; D remains unclear. CDR3 size: 12 residues. The germline CDR1 and CDR2 sequences are DFQATT and SNEGSKA (reference sequence). Trimming stripped 3 bases from V and 4 bases from J, with 7 bases between. Here the CDR3 reads CSASYNYNEQFF. The CDR3 nucleotides are TGCAGTGCTAGTTATAATTACAATGAGCAGTTCTTC.

The chain is built from TRBV5-5 and TRBJ1-1; no firm D call. V dropped 5 bases and J dropped 1 base, with 9 bases sitting between them. Per the germline V gene, CDR1 is SGHKS and CDR2 is YYEKEE (reference sequence). The CDR3 runs to 13 residues. The CDR3 is CASRLHGNTEAFF. Here the CDR3 DNA reads TGTGCCAGCAGACTACATGGGAACACTGAAGCTTTCTTT.

The chain joins TRBV14 to TRBJ1-2; tentatively, D is TRBD1 (6 bases). The ends were cut back, 1 base at V and 2 bases at J, with 11 bases in the middle. The CDR3 has 15 residues. Germline lookup yields CDR1 SGHDN and CDR2 FVKESK. The CDR3 region has the DNA TGTGCCAGCAGCCAAGGCCAGGGGCAAAACTATGGCTACACCTTC. Encoded protein: CASSQGQGQNYGYTF.